The TCR beta chain described here comes from a study of beta chain features in type 1 diabetes. Study-level points and caveats: Moderate yet significant TCRB CDR3 shortening was seen in Type 1 diabetes patients in all four CD4+ subsets.

Sequenced material consisted of expressed TCRB transcripts (all of the isolated RNA was reverse transcribed). About 3.57 million reads per sample were averaged for naive, central memory and regulatory samples. Repertoires were generated with immunoSEQ multiplex PCR, while TCRdb's copy carries only in-frame clones and drops some. The top ten hold just under 0.04% of the sample, which has about 660,000 clones, roughly 13% seen once. With V trimmed by 0 bases and J by 2 bases, 7 bases remained unmatched. The CDR3 totals 17 residues. Germline V gene sequence: CDR1 MNHNS, CDR2 SASEGT. CD4+ naive, central memory, regulatory and stem cell-like memory subsets were isolated by sorting on CD45RO/CCR7/CD25/CD127/CD95/CD27. This clone was seen more than once but under ten times. Its antigen is unidentified.

The rearrangement links TRBV6-1 to TRBJ2-7; 10 bases line up with TRBD2. Sequencing input: naive CD4+ T cells from blood. This TCR was recovered from a man younger than 30 with type 1 diabetes. The CDR3: CASSEAYASGSPYEQYF. The CDR3 coding sequence is TGTGCCAGCAGTGAAGCTTATGCTAGCGGGAGCCCCTACGAGCAGTACTTC.